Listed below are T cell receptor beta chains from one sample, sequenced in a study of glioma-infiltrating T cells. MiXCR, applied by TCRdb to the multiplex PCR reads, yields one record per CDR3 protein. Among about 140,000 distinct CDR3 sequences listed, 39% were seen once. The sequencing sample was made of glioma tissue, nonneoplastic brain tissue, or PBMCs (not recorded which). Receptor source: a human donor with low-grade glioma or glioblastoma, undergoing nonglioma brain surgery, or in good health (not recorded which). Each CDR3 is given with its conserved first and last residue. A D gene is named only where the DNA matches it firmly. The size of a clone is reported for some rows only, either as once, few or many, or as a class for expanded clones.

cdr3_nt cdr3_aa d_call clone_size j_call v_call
TGTGCCAGCAGCGGGGGAGGTCAGCCCCAGCATTTT CASSGGGQPQHF - many TRBJ1-5 TRBV28
TGCAGTGCTAGAGTGGGGTCGACAGTAGCCAAAAACATTAAGTACTTC CSARVGSTVAKNIKYF - - TRBJ2-4 TRBV20-1
TGTGCCAGCAGCTTATCGGACAGGAGCAATGAGCAGTTCTTC CASSLSDRSNEQFF TRBD1 - TRBJ2-1 TRBV11-2
TGTGCCAGCAGTTACCACGGGACAGGGGCCTACAATGAGCAGTTCTTC CASSYHGTGAYNEQFF TRBD1 once TRBJ2-1 TRBV6-9
TGTGCCAGCAGCCAAGATGTCAGCGGGAGCTCAGATACGCAGTATTTT CASSQDVSGSSDTQYF TRBD2 - TRBJ2-3 TRBV4-2
TGTGCCAGCAGTCGGGGACTACGTTTCAATGAGCAGTTCTTC CASSRGLRFNEQFF TRBD2 many TRBJ2-1 TRBV28
TGTGCCAGCGCGTACAGGCACATGAACACTGAAGCTTTCTTT CASAYRHMNTEAFF - many TRBJ1-1 TRBV6-1
TGTGCCAGCACGTCCAAGCCAGATACGCAGTATTTT CASTSKPDTQYF - few TRBJ2-3 TRBV6-1
TGCAGTGCTAGAACCCGACTAGCGGGGGGCAAGAGTAAAGAGACCCAGTACTTC CSARTRLAGGKSKETQYF TRBD2 few TRBJ2-5 TRBV20-1
TGTGCCAGCAGCTTTTCGGGAGGGCCGACAGATACGCAGTATTTT CASSFSGGPTDTQYF TRBD2 - TRBJ2-3 TRBV7-9
TGCGCCAGCAGCCAAGAGCAGAAAGGGTCCTACGAGCAGTACTTC CASSQEQKGSYEQYF - - TRBJ2-7 TRBV4-1
TGCAGTGCCTCGGGCCAGGGGTACGAGACCCAGTACTTC CSASGQGYETQYF - many TRBJ2-5 TRBV20-1
TGTGCCAGCAGTTTAGGGGAAGGGGTGGGGCACACTGAAGCTTTCTTT CASSLGEGVGHTEAFF - many TRBJ1-1 TRBV12-3/TRBV12-4
TGTGCCAGCAGGACCCTAACAGGGACTGAAGCTTTCTTT CASRTLTGTEAFF - few TRBJ1-1 TRBV12-3/TRBV12-4
TGTGCCAGCCAGAAACGTCAGAGCGGAAGCTATTACAATGAGCAGTTCTTC CASQKRQSGSYYNEQFF - few TRBJ2-1 TRBV27
TGTGCCACCAGTGACCGACTCCGCGGGTATGGCTACACCTTC CATSDRLRGYGYTF - - TRBJ1-2 TRBV24-1
TGTGCCAGCAGCCGTACCCTTAGCAATCAGCCCCAGCATTTT CASSRTLSNQPQHF - few TRBJ1-5 TRBV28
TGCGCCAGCAGCCAAGATGGCAGCACAGATACGCAGTATTTT CASSQDGSTDTQYF - many TRBJ2-3 TRBV4-1
TGCAGTGCTAGGTGGGTGACCCAGTACTTC CSARWVTQYF - - TRBJ2-5 TRBV20-1
TGTGCCAGCAGTTTGAATAGGGGGTTGAACACTGAAGCTTTCTTT CASSLNRGLNTEAFF - few TRBJ1-1 TRBV12-3/TRBV12-4
TGTGCCAGCAGTTACCCAAAGACAGATACGCAGTATTTT CASSYPKTDTQYF - many TRBJ2-3 TRBV6-2/TRBV6-3
TGTGCCAGCAGTCCCTCCGGGACAGGGGTTAGGTACGAGCAGTACTTC CASSPSGTGVRYEQYF TRBD1 few TRBJ2-7 TRBV6-1
TGTGCCAGCAGTTTTCAGGGTGTATCCGGAAACACCATATATTTT CASSFQGVSGNTIYF - - TRBJ1-3 TRBV28
TGCAGTGTTAGACAAAGGGGGTACCAAGAGACCCAGTACTTC CSVRQRGYQETQYF - - TRBJ2-5 TRBV20-1
TGTGCCAGCAGCTTCGCCGGGACTAGAGTACATGAGCAGTTCTTC CASSFAGTRVHEQFF TRBD2 few TRBJ2-1 TRBV5-6
TGTGCCAGCAGGTACAGGGGCGTTTGGAACACTGAAGCTTTCTTT CASRYRGVWNTEAFF TRBD1 - TRBJ1-1 TRBV6-9
TGTGCCATCAGTGAACCCCAGAACAATTCACCCCTCCACTTT CAISEPQNNSPLHF - few TRBJ1-6 TRBV10-3
TGTGCCAGCAGCTTAGACGGACAGGGAGACCAGCCCCAGCATTTT CASSLDGQGDQPQHF TRBD1 - TRBJ1-5 TRBV7-2
TGTGCCAGCAGTTACTCGCGGCGGGGGGGCGGGGAGACCCAGTACTTC CASSYSRRGGGETQYF TRBD2 - TRBJ2-5 TRBV6-2/TRBV6-3
TGTGCCAGCTCACCCGGGACAGCAGATAATTCACCCCTCCACTTT CASSPGTADNSPLHF TRBD1 - TRBJ1-6 TRBV18
TGTGCCAGCGGGGCTAGTGGGACAAGCGCCCAGTATTTT CASGASGTSAQYF - - TRBJ2-3 TRBV7-9
TGTGCCAGCGCAACTAGTGGGGAGACCCAGTACTTC CASATSGETQYF - - TRBJ2-5 TRBV28
TGTGCCAGCAGTTATACCAGCAGGGGAGCCTACGAGCAGTACTTC CASSYTSRGAYEQYF - - TRBJ2-7 TRBV12-3/TRBV12-4
TGTGCCAGCAGCCGCAGGCGTTGGAGGGATGGAAACTACGAGCAGTACTTC CASSRRRWRDGNYEQYF - few TRBJ2-7 TRBV4-2
TGTGCCAGCTCGGTACAGGGTTCCTACGAGCAGTACTTC CASSVQGSYEQYF - - TRBJ2-7 TRBV18
TGTGCCAGCAGCCAGTCACGGGGACTCTTCGATGAGCAGTTCTTC CASSQSRGLFDEQFF - once TRBJ2-1 TRBV6-1
TGTGCCAGCAGCCCAGGCGTGGGATCTTCCGTGCGGTACTTC CASSPGVGSSVRYF - few TRBJ2-7 TRBV7-2
TGTGCCAGCAGCTATGGAGGGCTGCACAATGAGCAGTTCTTC CASSYGGLHNEQFF - few TRBJ2-1 TRBV12-3/TRBV12-4
TGTGCCAGCAGTTTAAGCTCGACCACCAGGGACTTC CASSLSSTTRDF - - TRBJ2-4 TRBV28
TGTGCCAGCAAGACTGGGTACAATGAGCAGTTCTTC CASKTGYNEQFF - - TRBJ2-1 TRBV19
TGTGCCAGCAACGTACCTGGGACCGGGGAGCTGTTTTTT CASNVPGTGELFF - - TRBJ2-2 TRBV6-1
TGTGCCAGCAGCTTACGGGACAGGGGCTACGAGCAGTACTTC CASSLRDRGYEQYF TRBD1 - TRBJ2-7 TRBV7-2
TGTGCCAGCAGCTTGTGGGGGGGCAGAGGGAACACTGAAGCTTTCTTT CASSLWGGRGNTEAFF - - TRBJ1-1 TRBV5-5
TGTGCCAGCAGTTACCGGAGCGCCAGCACAGATACGCAGTATTTT CASSYRSASTDTQYF - many TRBJ2-3 TRBV6-6
TGTGCCAGCAGCTCGCGGGGGAGCACAGATACGCAGTATTTT CASSSRGSTDTQYF TRBD2 - TRBJ2-3 TRBV7-6
TGTGCCAGCAGTCCAGGGGGCTCGAAGGCCAACGTCCTGACTTTC CASSPGGSKANVLTF TRBD1 - TRBJ2-6 TRBV6-4
TGTGCCAGCAGCTTAGTGGGACAGGGGTCCTACGAGCAGTACTTC CASSLVGQGSYEQYF TRBD1 - TRBJ2-7 TRBV7-9
TGTGCCAGCAGGGACCGACCCACTAATGAAAAACTGTTTTTT CASRDRPTNEKLFF - few TRBJ1-4 TRBV6-1
TGTGCCAGCAGCCCAGGACTAGCGACAGATACGCAGTATTTT CASSPGLATDTQYF TRBD2 few TRBJ2-3 TRBV7-2
TGTGCCACCAGCTTCCCGGGACAGGGTAATGAGCAGTTCTTC CATSFPGQGNEQFF TRBD1 few TRBJ2-1 TRBV15
TGTGCCACCAGGACAGGCGATTACAATGAGCAGTTCTTC CATRTGDYNEQFF TRBD1 many TRBJ2-1 TRBV6-1
TGTGCCAGCAAAACAGGAGAGACCCAGTACTTC CASKTGETQYF - - TRBJ2-5 TRBV2
TGTGCCAGCACGTACGCAGCAAGCTCCTACAATGAGCAGTTCTTC CASTYAASSYNEQFF - few TRBJ2-1 TRBV18
TGTGCCAGCAGTTACTCGATGGAGGGAGGGTTCTACGAGCAGTACTTC CASSYSMEGGFYEQYF TRBD2 - TRBJ2-7 TRBV6-2/TRBV6-3
TGTGCCAGCAGTTACTCGTGGCAGGGGATATCAGATACGCAGTATTTT CASSYSWQGISDTQYF - few TRBJ2-3 TRBV6-2/TRBV6-3
TGCAGTGCTATAGCGGGAGGTTCCTACGAGCAGTACTTC CSAIAGGSYEQYF TRBD2 few TRBJ2-7 TRBV20-1
TGTGCCAGCAGCCTGGGGACAGTCTCTGGAAACACCATATATTTT CASSLGTVSGNTIYF TRBD1 - TRBJ1-3 TRBV11-2
TGTGCCAGCCTTGGACTAGCGGGAGCTGAAAATCGCTACGAGCAGTACTTC CASLGLAGAENRYEQYF TRBD2 - TRBJ2-7 TRBV6-1
TGTGCCAGCAGCTTAGGAATGTTGGCAGGAAACTACGAGCAGTACTTC CASSLGMLAGNYEQYF - few TRBJ2-7 TRBV7-2